The rows below give T cell receptor beta chains drawn from one sample of a study of CD8+CD57+ T cells in acquired aplastic anemia. TCRdb re-derived calls from the reads in MiXCR, one entry per CDR3 protein. The sample includes fewer than 85,000 distinct CDR3 sequences, 70% of them seen just once. Sample: sorted CD4+, CD8+, or CD8+CD57+ T cells (not recorded which) from PBMCs. The receptors stem from a human donor with aplastic anemia. Each CDR3 is given with its conserved first and last residue. A D gene is named only where the DNA matches it firmly. Rows may omit the clone size; those that give it use once, few, many or a size class.

J gene,D gene,V gene,clone size,CDR3 DNA,CDR3 protein
TRBJ2-1,.,TRBV24-1,.,TGTGCCACCAGTGATTTCTCTACAGGTTACAATGAGCAGTTCTTC,CATSDFSTGYNEQFF
TRBJ2-5,TRBD1,TRBV29-1,.,TGCAGCGTCGACAGGGGGCGTGAGCAGTACTTC,CSVDRGREQYF
TRBJ1-6,.,TRBV20-1,.,TGCAGTGCTCGAAAGGACGGATATAATTCACCCCTCCACTTT,CSARKDGYNSPLHF
TRBJ1-1,.,TRBV20-1,.,TGCAGTGCCAAACGAGGTTCTGAAGCTTTCTTT,CSAKRGSEAFF
TRBJ2-7,.,TRBV19,many,TGTGCCAGTAGTATGGGCCCCGGGTACGAGCAGTACTTC,CASSMGPGYEQYF
TRBJ1-1,.,TRBV10-3,.,TGTGCCATCAGTGAGTCAACGGCTGAAGCTTTCTTT,CAISESTAEAFF
TRBJ1-3,.,TRBV11-2,once,TGTGCCAGCAGTGAAGTAGGGTTTGGAAACACCATATATTTT,CASSEVGFGNTIYF
TRBJ1-6,TRBD1,TRBV25-1,.,TGTGCCAGCAGTGAATTTGGGACAGGGGTGGATTCACCCCTCCACTTT,CASSEFGTGVDSPLHF
TRBJ1-2,TRBD1,TRBV24-1,.,TGTGCCACCAGTGATTTGGTCCTTCAGGGGGCGCAAGGCTACACCTTC,CATSDLVLQGAQGYTF
TRBJ2-7,.,TRBV7-3,.,TGTGCCAGCAGCCGATTCGGGGACCGCACCTACGAGCAGTACTTC,CASSRFGDRTYEQYF
TRBJ2-5,TRBD2,TRBV24-1,.,TGTGCCACCAGTGACCCTGTAGGGGCAGGGCGGGGGGAGACCCAGTACTTC,CATSDPVGAGRGETQYF
TRBJ2-3,.,TRBV6-2/TRBV6-3,.,TGTGCCAGCAGTTACGGATTATCTATGGAGACAGGCGATAGCACAGATACGCAGTATTTT,CASSYGLSMETGDSTDTQYF
TRBJ1-3,.,TRBV9,.,TGTGCCAGCAGCCCGCAGGTCTGGGCTGGAAACACCATATATTTT,CASSPQVWAGNTIYF
TRBJ2-5,.,TRBV10-3,.,TGTGCCATCAGTGACGGCTTCCAAGAGACCCAGTACTTC,CAISDGFQETQYF
TRBJ2-1,.,TRBV7-9,.,TGTGCCAGCCAGGAGGGCGGTGAGCAGTTCTTC,CASQEGGEQFF
TRBJ1-1,.,TRBV25-1,.,TGTGCCAGCAGTGACTCGGACGGCAGGAACACTGAAGCTTTCTTT,CASSDSDGRNTEAFF
TRBJ2-1,.,TRBV7-8,.,TGTGCCAGCAGCTTAATCGGGGACAATGAGCAGTTCTTC,CASSLIGDNEQFF
TRBJ2-4,.,TRBV11-2,.,TGTGCCAGCGCGTGGGGGAACATTCAGTACTTC,CASAWGNIQYF
TRBJ2-1,.,TRBV6-4,many,TGTGCCAGCAGCGACACCTCCTACAATGAGCAGTTCTTC,CASSDTSYNEQFF
TRBJ2-5,.,TRBV10-3,.,TGTGCCACGAGTAGGGTAGGAGAGACCCAGTACTTC,CATSRVGETQYF
TRBJ2-5,.,TRBV10-2,.,TGCGCCAGCAGTGAGAGAAACAGGGAAGAGACCCAGTACTTC,CASSERNREETQYF
TRBJ2-7,TRBD1,TRBV4-2,.,TGTGCCAGCAGCCCCCTCGTAGGACAGGGTGACTACGAGCAGTACTTC,CASSPLVGQGDYEQYF
TRBJ1-2,.,TRBV7-2,.,TGTGCCAGCAGCTTAGTGTTCGTTGGCTACACCTTC,CASSLVFVGYTF
TRBJ1-4,.,TRBV7-8,.,TGTGCCAGCAGCTTAGGCAGGGTAGAGGAAAAACTGTTTTTT,CASSLGRVEEKLFF
TRBJ2-3,TRBD1,TRBV7-9,.,TGTGCCAGCAGCTTGGACAGGCCGACAGATACGCAGTATTTT,CASSLDRPTDTQYF
TRBJ2-1,.,TRBV7-6,.,TGTGCCAGCAGCTCCCCCAGCGACTCCTACAATGAGCAGTTCTTC,CASSSPSDSYNEQFF
TRBJ2-6,.,TRBV19,.,TGTGCCAGTAGTGCGAGTTCTGGGGCCAACGTCCTGACTTTC,CASSASSGANVLTF
TRBJ2-1,TRBD2,TRBV11-2,few,TGTGCCAGCAGCGTGGGACTAGCCACATACGTCAACAATGAGCAGTTCTTC,CASSVGLATYVNNEQFF
TRBJ1-1,.,TRBV29-1,.,TGCAGCGTTGGCGACGGGAAAGCTTTCTTT,CSVGDGKAFF
TRBJ1-6,TRBD1,TRBV19,.,TGTGCCACCGGGGGCAGGGGGAAAGATAATTCACCCCTCCACTTT,CATGGRGKDNSPLHF
TRBJ1-5,TRBD1,TRBV6-2/TRBV6-3,.,TGTGCCAGCAACCGACAGGGTGACCGGCCCCAGCATTTT,CASNRQGDRPQHF
TRBJ1-1,.,TRBV19,.,TGTGCCAGTAGTCCAGGGATGGAGAACACTGAAGCTTTCTTT,CASSPGMENTEAFF
TRBJ2-7,.,TRBV7-2,.,TGTGCCAGCAGCTTCACAGGTCCCGAGCAGTACTTC,CASSFTGPEQYF
TRBJ2-5,.,TRBV7-8,.,TGTACCAGCACGGGCACATGGACAGAGCAAGAGACCCAGTACTTC,CTSTGTWTEQETQYF
TRBJ2-7,.,TRBV7-8,once,TGTGCCAGCAGCTGGGATAGCCTAACTTCCTACGAGCAGTACTTC,CASSWDSLTSYEQYF
TRBJ2-7,.,TRBV19,.,TGTGCCAGTAGTAAAGGGGCCTACGAGCGGTACTTC,CASSKGAYERYF
TRBJ2-7,.,TRBV29-1,.,TGCAGCGTTGGCGCCAGGGGCTCCTACGAGCAGTACTTC,CSVGARGSYEQYF
TRBJ2-7,.,TRBV18,.,TGTGCCAGCTCACCACGCCGCGGCTACGAGCAGTACTTC,CASSPRRGYEQYF
TRBJ1-5,.,TRBV10-3,.,TGTGCCATCAGTGAGTCTGCCGACCAGCCCCAGCATTTT,CAISESADQPQHF
TRBJ1-2,TRBD1,TRBV2,few,TGTGCCAGCAGTGGACAGACAGGGGCGGTAGGTTTCGGCTATGGCTACACCTTC,CASSGQTGAVGFGYGYTF
TRBJ2-7,TRBD1,TRBV20-1,.,TGCAGTGCTAGGCTGGACAGGAGCTACTCCTACGAGCAGTACTTC,CSARLDRSYSYEQYF
TRBJ2-1,TRBD1,TRBV29-1,.,TGCAGCGTTGAAGTAGGGACAGGGACGTTTGGCAATGAGCAGTTCTTC,CSVEVGTGTFGNEQFF
TRBJ2-7,TRBD1,TRBV19,.,TGTGCCAGTACGACAGGGGAGAACGAGCAGTACTTC,CASTTGENEQYF
TRBJ2-3,TRBD2,TRBV5-1,.,TGCGCCAGCAGCCGGGGCGGGGGACCTAGCACAGATACGCAGTATTTT,CASSRGGGPSTDTQYF